This T cell receptor beta chain was sequenced during a study of blood T cells in healthy people across ages. A second about 7 to 12 cycle PCR used barcoded and J-beta primers. From the 5' RACE reads, TCRdb called clonotypes with MiXCR, one entry per CDR3 protein. The sample includes roughly 680,000 distinct CDR3 sequences, more than 45% of them seen just once. This clonotype was observed at least ten times. V was shortened by 0 bases and J by 2 bases, with 6 bases between the two germline ends. The CDR3 runs 13 residues. Germline V gives CDR1 SGHTS, CDR2 YDEGEE. The sample taken for sequencing was blood. This chain connects TRBV5-8 to TRBJ2-7; D ambiguous. The origin of this receptor is a woman older than 75 in good health. The CDR3 sequence is CASSLDPPYEQYF. CDR3 coding DNA: TGTGCCAGCAGCTTGGATCCTCCCTACGAGCAGTACTTC.